The 17 T cell receptor beta chains below were found in one sample sequenced in a study of T cells in women clearing cervical HPV infection (dated by TCRdb to 2016 to 2019). Libraries were constructed by the immunoSEQ multiplex PCR assay. The table comes from immuneACCESS by way of TCRdb, which keeps in-frame sequences with V and J called. Part of the clones is missing from these tables; in studies checked, under half for an unresolved V gene and the rest for unknown reasons. The data table for this sample lists 25,000 or so clones. The ten largest clones capture 11% of the sample. Sequencing was carried out using blood buffy coat. These TCRs come from a woman aged 18-69 years with a cervical HPV16 infection that either progressed to CIN3+ or cleared (not recorded which).

Turning to this clone: The read ends 3 residues before the CDR3 terminus; that terminus is restored from the germline J gene. The genes are TRBV7-2 and TRBJ1-2; a weak D match, TRBD1 (6 bases). Germline V gene sequence: CDR1 SGHTA, CDR2 FQGNSA. The CDR3 extends over 15 amino acids. The CDR3 here is CASSSQSGDNYDYTF. The sequenced CDR3 bases are TGTGCCAGCAGCTCACAGAGCGGGGACAACTACGAC.

Comments on this clone: The read stops 3 residues short of the end of the CDR3; the missing end is completed from the germline J gene. This chain connects TRBV19 to TRBJ1-6; TRBD1 is a possible D gene (6 bases). The CDR3 is made up of 15 amino acids. Trimming pared 3 bases from V and 7 bases from J, leaving 13 bases between. Germline V gives CDR1 LNHDA, CDR2 SQIVND (reference sequence). CDR3 DNA, as far as it was read: TGTGCCAGTAGTATCGACGGGGGGCGGAATTCACCC. Protein: CASSIDGGRNSP. The whole CDR3 is CASSIDGGRNSPLHF.

The covered CDR3 bases are TGTGCCAGTAGTATAGGTCGTGGAGGGCGCAGGAACATT. Protein product: CASSIGRGGRRNI. The CDR3, in full, reads CASSIGRGGRRNIQYF. The rearrangement links TRBV19 to TRBJ2-4, with a possible D match to TRBD2 (6 bases). The CDR3 is cut off 3 residues early in the read; its end comes from the germline J gene. This CDR3 comprises 16 residues. Germline-derived CDR1 and CDR2 are LNHDA and SQIVND (reference sequence). The V end was cut by 1 base, the J end by 7 bases, with 17 bases between.

Points on this clone: Read coverage stops 3 residues before the CDR3 terminus; the germline J gene supplies the remainder. V usage is TRBV4-2 and J usage is TRBJ2-1; 7 bases are shared with TRBD2. This CDR3 has 16 residues. Germline V gene lookup returns CDR1 LGHNA and CDR2 YNFKEQ. Losses at the gene ends were 6 bases for V and 4 bases for J; bases not matched to a gene: 12. CDR3 DNA (partial): TGTGCCAGCAGAATCTCTAGCGGAAGCTTATACAATGAG. This encodes CASRISSGSLYNE. The whole CDR3 is CASRISSGSLYNEQFF.

Points on this clone: The sequence runs out 3 residues before the end of the CDR3; the remainder is reconstructed from the germline J gene. V gene TRBV6-2 or TRBV6-3 combines with J gene TRBJ2-7; a weak D match, TRBD1 (6 bases). The V gene lost 5 bases and the J gene lost 6 bases, with 14 bases spanning the gap. The CDR3 spans 13 residues. From germline, CDR1 is MNHEY and CDR2 SVGEGT. The sequenced CDR3 bases are TGTGCCAGCAGTCGCACGGGCAGGGGCGAG. Translating gives CASSRTGRGE. The whole CDR3 sequence reads CASSRTGRGEQYF.

As concerns this clone: The read ends 3 residues shy of where the CDR3 ends; the end is completed using the germline J gene. The rearrangement uses TRBV5-1 and TRBJ2-5, with TRBD2 matching over 7 bases. The J segment lost 2 bases and the V segment lost 4 bases, leaving 5 bases of the junction unmatched. This CDR3 contains 14 residues. From germline, CDR1 is SGHRS and CDR2 YFSETQ. CDR3 bases read: TGCGCCAGCAGCGTGGGAGGGGCTCAAGAGACC. It is translated as CASSVGGAQET. The whole CDR3 reads CASSVGGAQETQYF.

A note on this clone: The CDR3 end lies 3 residues beyond the end of the read and is filled in from the germline J gene. V gene TRBV11-2 combines with J gene TRBJ1-1; 9 bases are shared with TRBD1. This CDR3 is 15 amino acids long. Germline V gene data show CDR1 as SGHAT and CDR2 as FQNNGV. V gave up 1 base and J gave up 5 bases; unmatched junction bases: 5. The CDR3 sequence: CASSLGRDRETEAFF. The sequenced part of the CDR3 DNA is TGTGCCAGCAGCTTAGGACGGGACAGGGAAACTGAA. Looking up the rest from reference TRBV11-2 and TRBJ1-1 gives the full variable domain: EAGVAQSPRYKIIEKRQSVAFWCNPISGHATLYWYQQILGQGPKLLIQFQNNGVVDDSQLPKDRFSAERLKGVDSTLKIQPAKLEDSAVYLCASSLGRDRETEAFFGQGTRLTVV.

In regard to this clone: The CDR3 extends 3 residues past the end of the read, so its final part is completed from the germline J gene. The chain joins TRBV2 to TRBJ1-4; TRBD1 might be the D (6 bases). CDR1 SNHLY and CDR2 FYNNEI come from the germline V gene. The CDR3 consists of 14 residues. The CDR3 sequence is CASSQDSYNSPLFF. Partial CDR3 DNA: TGTGCCAGCAGTCAGGACAGCTATAATTCACCA. Combining the CDR3 with reference TRBV2 and TRBJ1-4 gives the whole variable domain EPEVTQTPSHQVTQMGQEVILRCVPISNHLYFYWYRQILGQKVEFLVSFYNNEISEKSEIFDDQFSVERPDGSNFTLKIRSTKLEDSAMYFCASSQDSYNSPLFFGSGTQLSVL.

With respect to this clone: The read ends 3 residues shy of where the CDR3 ends; the end is completed using the germline J gene. The V and J genes are TRBV11-2 and TRBJ2-2, with a weak D call TRBD2 (5 bases). The CDR3 runs to 11 residues. Germline-derived CDR1 and CDR2 are SGHAT and FQNNGV. Trimming took 7 bases from V and 7 from J, leaving 7 bases between them. The CDR3 sequence is CASNRGGELFF. Partial CDR3 DNA: TGTGCCAGCAACCGGGGCGGGGAG.

As concerns this clone: The CDR3 end lies 3 residues beyond the end of the read and is filled in from the germline J gene. This chain links TRBV7-6 with TRBJ2-2, with a weak D call TRBD2 (6 bases). From germline, CDR1 is SGHVS and CDR2 FNYEAQ. CDR3 size: 17 residues. The covered CDR3 bases are TGTGCCAGCAGCTTAGCGCTGGGGGGAGCCACTAATGAAAAG. It is translated as CASSLALGGATNEK. The complete CDR3 reads CASSLALGGATNEKLFF.

As concerns this clone: Read coverage stops 3 residues before the CDR3 terminus; the germline J gene supplies the remainder. V usage is TRBV20-1 and J usage is TRBJ1-2; 7 nucleotides agree with TRBD1. The germline gives CDR1 DFQATT, CDR2 SNEGSKA (reference sequence). The CDR3 loop spans 15 amino acids. V lost 6 bases and J lost 2; bases outside the gene matches: 12. This chain's CDR3 is CSAAPDRVANYGYTF. The DNA read from the CDR3 is TGCAGTGCGGCCCCCGACAGGGTGGCAAACTATGGC.

Concerning this clone: The sequenced fragment ends 3 residues before the CDR3 boundary, so the rest is inferred from the germline J gene. The V call is TRBV7-2, the J call TRBJ2-2; 7 bases are a match to TRBD2. The junction had 5 bases not matched to a gene; V was cut back by 4 bases and J by 6 bases. This CDR3 comprises 14 residues. The germline V gene has CDR1 SGHTA and CDR2 FQGNSA. CDR3 DNA (partial): TGTGCCAGCAGCTCCGGACGGGGGGCCGGGGAG. Translating it yields CASSSGRGAGE. The entire CDR3 protein is CASSSGRGAGELFF.

Details on this clone: Germline and junction disagree at one end, which may indicate a read error. The CDR3 end lies 3 residues beyond the end of the read and is filled in from the germline J gene. V gene TRBV4-2 combines with J gene TRBJ2-3, with TRBD2 identical over 8 bases. CDR1 and CDR2 (germline): LGHNA, YNFKEQ. The CDR3 runs to 15 residues. The CDR3 here is CASSQVLLAGNTQYF. The part of the CDR3 DNA that was read is TGCGCCAGCAGCCAAGTACTCCTAGCGGGCAATACG.

As concerns this clone: The CDR3 end lies 3 residues beyond the end of the read and is filled in from the germline J gene. This rearrangement joins TRBV2 to TRBJ1-2, with TRBD1 matching over 7 bases. Germline V CDR1 and CDR2: SNHLY, FYNNEI. V shed 1 base and J 4 bases; nucleotides not matched to a gene: 0. This CDR3 comprises 13 residues. Incomplete CDR3 DNA: TGTGCCAGCAGTGAAGGGGACAGCTATGGC. It codes for CASSEGDSYG. The whole CDR3 reads CASSEGDSYGYTF.

About this clone: The read is 3 residues too short to cover the CDR3 end, so that end is filled in from the germline J gene. The rearrangement uses TRBV14 and TRBJ2-3, with D possibly matching TRBD1 (6 bases). Trimming took 4 bases from V and 0 from J, leaving 11 bases between them. The CDR3 has 15 amino acids. CDR1 SGHDN and CDR2 FVKESK come from the germline V gene. CDR3 DNA, as far as it was read: TGTGCCAGCAGCCTTGGGGGCCCTAGCACAGATACG. Translation gives CASSLGGPSTDT. The entire CDR3 protein reads CASSLGGPSTDTQYF.

With respect to this clone: Read coverage stops 3 residues before the CDR3 terminus; the germline J gene supplies the remainder. V gene TRBV14 combines with J gene TRBJ2-1, with 9 bases matching TRBD1. This CDR3 has 15 residues. V shed 7 bases and J 3 bases; nucleotides not matched to a gene: 7. Germline V gene sequence: CDR1 SGHDN, CDR2 FVKESK. The sequenced part of the CDR3 DNA is TGTGCCAGCACCTTGGGACAGGGAGTCTACAATGAG. Translated: CASTLGQGVYNE. In full, the CDR3 reads CASTLGQGVYNEQFF. Drawing the rest from reference TRBV14 and TRBJ2-1, the complete variable domain is EAGVTQFPSHSVIEKGQTVTLRCDPISGHDNLYWYRRVMGKEIKFLLHFVKESKQDESGMPNNRFLAERTGGTYSTLKVQPAELEDSGVYFCASTLGQGVYNEQFFGPGTRLTVL.

About this clone itself: Read data end 3 residues before the CDR3 end; the end is taken from the germline J gene. The chain joins TRBV2 to TRBJ1-5, with D tentatively TRBD1 (5 bases). The CDR3 is 14 residues long. V was clipped by 7 bases and J by 8 bases, with 18 bases between them. Germline V gene data show CDR1 as SNHLY and CDR2 as FYNNEI. CDR3: CASKSPGSGKPQHF. The covered CDR3 bases are TGTGCCAGCAAAAGCCCAGGGTCTGGAAAGCCC.